Given below is one TCR beta chain in context. Its specificity is unknown. This entry is derived from a study of cytotoxic CD8 clonotypes in ibrutinib-treated CLL. Whole-study findings and limits: Clonality showed a rise at ibrutinib response that reversed toward baseline at progression.

Germline-derived CDR1 and CDR2 are MDHEN and SYDVKM. The ends lost 3 bases at V and 5 bases at J; junction bases unmatched: 2. This CDR3 has 13 amino acids. The intended depth for sequencing was 1 in 200,000 to 1 in 1 million T cells. TCRdb keeps only in-frame clones here, not all; method: immunoSEQ multiplex PCR. This table holds under 35,000 clones, roughly 69% found once. The sample consisted of PBMCs, taken after 24 months of ibrutinib treatment. The receptor's source is a human donor with chronic lymphocytic leukemia. J is TRBJ1-2 and V is TRBV28; 8 nucleotides match TRBD1. The DNA for the CDR3 is TGTGCCAGCAGTTTGCAGGGGGCGTATGGCTACACCTTC. Its translation: CASSLQGAYGYTF.